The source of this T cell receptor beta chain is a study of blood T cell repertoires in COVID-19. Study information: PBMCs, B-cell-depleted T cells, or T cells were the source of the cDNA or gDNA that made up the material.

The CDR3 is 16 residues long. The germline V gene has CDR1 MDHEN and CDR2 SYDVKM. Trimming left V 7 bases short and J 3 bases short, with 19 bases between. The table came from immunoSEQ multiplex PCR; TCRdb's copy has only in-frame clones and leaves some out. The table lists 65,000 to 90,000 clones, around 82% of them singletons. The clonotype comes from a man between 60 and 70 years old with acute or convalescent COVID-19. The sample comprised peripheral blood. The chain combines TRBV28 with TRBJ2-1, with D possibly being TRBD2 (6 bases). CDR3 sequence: CASTPYGAGNYNEQFF. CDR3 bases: TGTGCCAGCACCCCCTACGGGGCGGGGAACTACAATGAGCAGTTCTTC.